This T cell receptor (beta chain) comes out of a study of monozygotic twins with inflammatory bowel disease. Whole-study findings and limits: Those with IBD had lower TCRbeta diversity (inverse Simpson) than their healthy co-twins did.

The CDR3 sequence is 14 residues long. Germline CDR1 and CDR2: LNHDA and SQIVND (reference sequence). On this clonotype itself: The antigen remains unidentified.

UMIs were attached via template switching, each with a 6-nucleotide sample barcode. TCRdb reprocessed the 5' RACE reads and stores each CDR3 protein as one record, lacking DNA. This repertoire includes about 380,000 distinct CDR3 sequences. Whole-blood RNA isolation (total RNA) proceeded without T cell sorting. Sequenced sample: blood. This chain uses TRBV19 with TRBJ1-1; no DNA is available, so the TRBD1 call from TCRdb remains unchecked. This sequence was found in a human donor with ulcerative colitis or Crohn's disease, or a healthy co-twin of an affected twin (not recorded which). CDR3 amino acids: CASSWTDPSTEAFF. Drawing the rest from reference TRBV19 and TRBJ1-1, the complete variable domain is DGGITQSPKYLFRKEGQNVTLSCEQNLNHDAMYWYRQDPGQGLRLIYYSQIVNDFQKGDIAEGYSVSREKKESFPLTVTSAQKNPTAFYLCASSWTDPSTEAFFGQGTRLTVV.